This T cell receptor (beta chain) stems from a study of cytomegalovirus exposure and HLA in healthy donors. Study observations and caveats: Analyses of presence/absence relied on an assumption of roughly uniform sequencing depth across donors. Analysis performed later found 15,000 or so TCR beta sequences associated with HLA alleles at 0.05 false discovery rate.

PCR was performed using 60 Vbeta and 13 Jbeta primers. The data were produced by immunoSEQ multiplex PCR, yet TCRdb's version contains in-frame clones alone and is incomplete. The sample holds some 120,000 clones, over 70% seen once. About this clone itself: What it recognizes is unknown.

Germline loops: CDR1 MDHEN, CDR2 SYDVKM. J lost 1 base, V lost 3 bases, and 17 bases had no gene match. This CDR3 region has 22 residues. This TCR was sampled from a woman aged 18-30 years in good health and CMV-seronegative. Sequenced sample: PBMCs. This rearrangement joins TRBV28 to TRBJ2-6; 11 nucleotides align to TRBD1. The CDR3 region is CASSLSQFGWDRGKSGANVLTF. The CDR3 region has the DNA TGTGCCAGCAGTTTGTCGCAATTCGGGTGGGACAGGGGGAAGTCTGGGGCCAACGTCCTGACTTTC.